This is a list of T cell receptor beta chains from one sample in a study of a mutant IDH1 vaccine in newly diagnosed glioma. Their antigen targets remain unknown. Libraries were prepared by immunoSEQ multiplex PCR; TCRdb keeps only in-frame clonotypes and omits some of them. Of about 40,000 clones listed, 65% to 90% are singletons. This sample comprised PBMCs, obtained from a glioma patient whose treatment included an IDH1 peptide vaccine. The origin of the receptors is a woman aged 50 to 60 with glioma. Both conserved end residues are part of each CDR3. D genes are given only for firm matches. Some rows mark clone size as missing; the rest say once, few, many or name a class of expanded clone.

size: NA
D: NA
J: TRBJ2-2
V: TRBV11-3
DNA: TGTGCCAGCAGCCCCGGCCAAGGGACCGGGGAGCTGTTTTTT
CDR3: CASSPGQGTGELFF

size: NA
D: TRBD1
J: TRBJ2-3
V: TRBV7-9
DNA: TGTGCCAGCAGCTTTCCCGGGACAGACCAGCACACAGATACGCAGTATTTT
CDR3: CASSFPGTDQHTDTQYF

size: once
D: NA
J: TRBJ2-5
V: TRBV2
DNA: TGTGCCGGCTCGTTCTCGACAGAGACCCAGTACTTC
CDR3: CAGSFSTETQYF

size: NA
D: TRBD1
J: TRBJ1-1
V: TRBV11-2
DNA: TGTGCCAGCAGCCTAACCGGGACAGAGAACACTGAAGCTTTCTTT
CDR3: CASSLTGTENTEAFF

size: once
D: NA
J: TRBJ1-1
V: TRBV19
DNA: TGTGCCAGTACCCTAGTTCACAGGGCGACTGAAGCTTTCTTT
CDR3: CASTLVHRATEAFF

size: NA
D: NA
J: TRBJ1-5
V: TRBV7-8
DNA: TGTGCCAGCAGCTTAAGATATCAGCCCCAGCATTTT
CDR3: CASSLRYQPQHF

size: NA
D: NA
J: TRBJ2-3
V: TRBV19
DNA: TGTGCCAGTAGTATTCGGGTAGGGGGAGTGGATACGCAGTATTTT
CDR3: CASSIRVGGVDTQYF

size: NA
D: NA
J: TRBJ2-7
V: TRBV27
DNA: TGTGCCAGCAGTTTATCGGCTGCAGGGGACTACGAGCAGTACTTC
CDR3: CASSLSAAGDYEQYF

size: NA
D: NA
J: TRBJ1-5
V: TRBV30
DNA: TGTGCCTGGAGTGCCTCAGGGGATCAGCCCCAGCATTTT
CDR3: CAWSASGDQPQHF

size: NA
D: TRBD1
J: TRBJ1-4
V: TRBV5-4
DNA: TGTGCCAGCAGCGCCGGGACAGGGGGTGATAATGAAAAACTGTTTTTT
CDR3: CASSAGTGGDNEKLFF

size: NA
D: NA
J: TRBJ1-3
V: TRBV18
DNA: TGTGCCAGCTCACACGGCAGGGCTATCCTGGGCGGAAACACCATATATTTT
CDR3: CASSHGRAILGGNTIYF

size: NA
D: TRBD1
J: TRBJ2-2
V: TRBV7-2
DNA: TGTGCCAGCAGCTTAAGGGGGCCCGGGGAGCTGTTTTTT
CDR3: CASSLRGPGELFF

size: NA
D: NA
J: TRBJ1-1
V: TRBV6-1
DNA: TGTGCCAGCAGGGCCGGGTCTGCTGAAGCTTTCTTT
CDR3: CASRAGSAEAFF

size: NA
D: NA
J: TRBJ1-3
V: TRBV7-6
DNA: TGTGCCAGCAGCTTAGACAGCAACTCTGGAAACACCATATATTTT
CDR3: CASSLDSNSGNTIYF

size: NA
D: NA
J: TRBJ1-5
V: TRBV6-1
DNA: TGTGCCAGCAGTGACACCGGGAGGCCCAAAGAGCCCCAGCATTTT
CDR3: CASSDTGRPKEPQHF

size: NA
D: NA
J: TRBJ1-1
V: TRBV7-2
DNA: TGTGCCAGCAGCTTGGCGAGGACAGTCACTGAAGCTTTCTTT
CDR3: CASSLARTVTEAFF

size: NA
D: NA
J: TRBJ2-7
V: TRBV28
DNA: TGTGCCAGCAGCGAAGGGGGGCCCTACGAGCAGTACTTC
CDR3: CASSEGGPYEQYF

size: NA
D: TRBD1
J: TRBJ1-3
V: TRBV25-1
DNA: TGTGCCAGCAGTGACGGGGGGACAGGGAGAGGAAACACCATATATTTT
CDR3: CASSDGGTGRGNTIYF

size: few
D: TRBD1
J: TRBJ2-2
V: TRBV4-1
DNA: TGCGCCTCCAGGGACAGGGAAGACACCGGGGAGCTGTTTTTT
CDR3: CASRDREDTGELFF

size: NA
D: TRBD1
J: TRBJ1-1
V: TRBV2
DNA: TGTGCCAGCAGAGGAGGGGGACAGGAAGTTGGCGCTTTCTTT
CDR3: CASRGGGQEVGAFF

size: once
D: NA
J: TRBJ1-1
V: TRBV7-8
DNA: TGTGCCAGCAGCCTTAGACGTGGGGCACGAGAGGTTGGTGAAGCTTTCTTT
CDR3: CASSLRRGAREVGEAFF

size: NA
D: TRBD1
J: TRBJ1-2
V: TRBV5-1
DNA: TGCGCCAGCAAGAGTGGACAGGGCTATAACTATGGCTACACCTTC
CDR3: CASKSGQGYNYGYTF

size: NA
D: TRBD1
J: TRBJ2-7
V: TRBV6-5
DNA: TGTGCCAGCAGTTACTCGAGGGGACAGGGAATTTCCGAGCAGTACTTC
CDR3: CASSYSRGQGISEQYF

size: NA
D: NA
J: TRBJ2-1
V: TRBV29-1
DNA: TGCAGCGTTGAGGGGACACTCTACAATGAGCAGTTCTTC
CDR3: CSVEGTLYNEQFF

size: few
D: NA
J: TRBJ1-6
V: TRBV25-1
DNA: TGTGCCAGCAGTAACAGCGATAATTCACCCCTCCACTTT
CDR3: CASSNSDNSPLHF

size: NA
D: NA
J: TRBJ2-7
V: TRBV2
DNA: TGTGCCAGCAGTCGACCATACCTGGCCTACGAGCAGTACTTC
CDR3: CASSRPYLAYEQYF

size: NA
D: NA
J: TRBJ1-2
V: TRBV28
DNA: TGTGCCACCACCGGGACTGACGGTGGCTACACCTTC
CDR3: CATTGTDGGYTF

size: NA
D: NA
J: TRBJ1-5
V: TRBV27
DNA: TGTGCCAGCAGTTTACATGGGAACATTAGCAATCAGCCCCAGCATTTT
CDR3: CASSLHGNISNQPQHF

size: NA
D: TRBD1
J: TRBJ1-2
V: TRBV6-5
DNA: TGTGCCAGCAGCTCACAGGGGTTGTATGGCTACACCTTC
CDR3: CASSSQGLYGYTF

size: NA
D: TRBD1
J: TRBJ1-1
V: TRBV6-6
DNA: TGTGCCAGCAGTGGGGACAGGGGAGAAGCTTTCTTT
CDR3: CASSGDRGEAFF

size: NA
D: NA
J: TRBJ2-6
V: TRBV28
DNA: TGTGCCAGCAGTAATACAGGGAATCCCGGGGCCAACGTCCTGACTTTC
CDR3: CASSNTGNPGANVLTF

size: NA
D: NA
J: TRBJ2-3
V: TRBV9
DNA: TGTGCCAGCAGCGTAGGTGGGTTTGGCACAGATACGCAGTATTTT
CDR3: CASSVGGFGTDTQYF

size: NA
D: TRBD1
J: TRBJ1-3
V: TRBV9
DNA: TGTGCCAGCAGCGTCGGACAGGGCAGAAACACCATATATTTT
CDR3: CASSVGQGRNTIYF

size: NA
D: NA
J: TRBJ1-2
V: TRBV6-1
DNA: TGTGCCAGCAGTTCCTTCCAGGGGAACTATGGCTACACCTTC
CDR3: CASSSFQGNYGYTF

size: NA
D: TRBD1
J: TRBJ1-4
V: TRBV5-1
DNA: TGCGCCAGCAGCTGGACAGGGACAACTAATGAAAAACTGTTTTTT
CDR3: CASSWTGTTNEKLFF

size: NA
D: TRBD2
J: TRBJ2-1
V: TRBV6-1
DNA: TGTGCCAGCAGTGTAATAGCGGGGGGCTACAATGAGCAGTTCTTC
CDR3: CASSVIAGGYNEQFF

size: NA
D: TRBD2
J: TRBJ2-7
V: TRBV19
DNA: TGTGCCAGTAGTCTCACCATAGCGGGGGGCACTCTATCCTACGAGCAGTACTTC
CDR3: CASSLTIAGGTLSYEQYF

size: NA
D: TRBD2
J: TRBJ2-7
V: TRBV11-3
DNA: TGTGCCAGCAGCTTAAGGACTAGCTCCGATGAGCAGTACTTC
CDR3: CASSLRTSSDEQYF

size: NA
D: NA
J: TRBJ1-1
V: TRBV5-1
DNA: TGCGCCAGCAGCTTGCAGTGGATGAACACTGAAGCTTTCTTT
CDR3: CASSLQWMNTEAFF

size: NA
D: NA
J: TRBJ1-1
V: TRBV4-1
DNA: TGCGCCAGCAGCCTCCGGACAGCCGGAGACACTGAAGCTTTCTTT
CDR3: CASSLRTAGDTEAFF

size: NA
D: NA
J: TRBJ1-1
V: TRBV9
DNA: TGTGCCAGCAGACCTGGGGGGGGCAACACTGAAGCTTTCTTT
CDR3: CASRPGGGNTEAFF

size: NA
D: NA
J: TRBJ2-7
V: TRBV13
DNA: TGTGCCAGCAGCCCTGTCGGGCCAGGTGGCCGAGACGAGCAGTACTTC
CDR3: CASSPVGPGGRDEQYF

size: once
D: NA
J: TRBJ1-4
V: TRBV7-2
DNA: TGTGCCAGCAGCCCTACTGGCAGGGGAGATGAAAAACTGTTTTTT
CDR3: CASSPTGRGDEKLFF

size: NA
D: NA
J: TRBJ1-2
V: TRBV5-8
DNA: TGTGCCAGCAGCTTGGGCCCTAACTATGGCTACACCTTC
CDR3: CASSLGPNYGYTF

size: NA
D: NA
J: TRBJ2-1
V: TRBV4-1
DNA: TGCGCCAGCAGCCCCTACATGAGCTCCTACAATGAGCAGTTCTTC
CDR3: CASSPYMSSYNEQFF

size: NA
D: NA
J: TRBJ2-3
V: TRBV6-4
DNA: TGTGCCAGCAGTGACGAGGGGGACACAGATACGCAGTATTTT
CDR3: CASSDEGDTDTQYF

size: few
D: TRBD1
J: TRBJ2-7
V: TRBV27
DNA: TGTGCCAGCAGTTCGTTGGACAGGGGGTACCCCTACGAGCAGTACTTC
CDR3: CASSSLDRGYPYEQYF

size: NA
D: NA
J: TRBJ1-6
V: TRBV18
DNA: TGTGCCAGCTCCGAAGCTAAGGACACCCATCCCCTCCACTTT
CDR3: CASSEAKDTHPLHF

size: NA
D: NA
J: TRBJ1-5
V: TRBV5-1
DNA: TGCGCCAGCAGCTTGGTCCCGGGAAATCAGCCCCAGCATTTT
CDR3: CASSLVPGNQPQHF

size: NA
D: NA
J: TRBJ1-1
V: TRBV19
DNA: TGTGCCAGTAGTATAGGACAGAACACTGAAGCTTTCTTT
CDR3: CASSIGQNTEAFF

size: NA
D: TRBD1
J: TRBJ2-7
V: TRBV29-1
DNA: TGCAGCGTTGATGGGACAGGGGGCATCTACGAGCAGTACTTC
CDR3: CSVDGTGGIYEQYF

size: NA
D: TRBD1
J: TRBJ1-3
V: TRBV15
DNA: TGTGCCACCAGCAGAGATTCATCCTACAGGGGGCCTGGAAACACCATATATTTT
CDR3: CATSRDSSYRGPGNTIYF

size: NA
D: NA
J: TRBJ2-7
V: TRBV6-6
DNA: TGTGCCAGCAGTCTACCTGCGTCCTACGAGCAGTACTTC
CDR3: CASSLPASYEQYF

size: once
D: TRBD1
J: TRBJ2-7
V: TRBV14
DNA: TGTGCCAGCAGCCTGGGACAGGGGATCTACGAGCAGTACTTC
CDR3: CASSLGQGIYEQYF

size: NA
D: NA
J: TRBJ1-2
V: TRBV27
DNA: TGTGCCAGCAGTCCTGATTTAGGGGAGGGACTGAACTATGGCTACACCTTC
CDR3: CASSPDLGEGLNYGYTF

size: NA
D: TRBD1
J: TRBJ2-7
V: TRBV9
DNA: TGTGCCAGCAGCGGATCCGGGACAGGGACCTACGAGCAGTACTTC
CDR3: CASSGSGTGTYEQYF

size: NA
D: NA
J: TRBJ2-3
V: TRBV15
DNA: TGTGCCACCAGCAGCCGGACTAACACAGATACGCAGTATTTT
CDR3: CATSSRTNTDTQYF

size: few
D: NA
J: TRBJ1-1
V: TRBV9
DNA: TGTGCCAGCAGCCCTGGGGCCTCCCCGGGGGAAGCTTTCTTT
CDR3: CASSPGASPGEAFF

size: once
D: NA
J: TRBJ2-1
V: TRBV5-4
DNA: TGTGCCAGCAGCTTGCTACAAAATTACAATGAGCAGTTCTTC
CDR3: CASSLLQNYNEQFF